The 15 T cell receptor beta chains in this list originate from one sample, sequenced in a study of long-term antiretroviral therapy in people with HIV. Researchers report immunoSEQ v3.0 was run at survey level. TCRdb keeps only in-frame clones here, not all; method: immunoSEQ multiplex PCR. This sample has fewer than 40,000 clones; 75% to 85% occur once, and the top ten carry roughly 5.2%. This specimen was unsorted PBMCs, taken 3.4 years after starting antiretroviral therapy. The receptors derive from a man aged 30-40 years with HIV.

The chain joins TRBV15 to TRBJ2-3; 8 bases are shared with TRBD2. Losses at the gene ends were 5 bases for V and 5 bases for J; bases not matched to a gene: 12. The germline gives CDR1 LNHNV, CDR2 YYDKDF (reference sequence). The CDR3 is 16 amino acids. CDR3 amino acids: CATSPSVGGRLDTQYF. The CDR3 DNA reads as TGTGCCACCAGCCCAAGTGTAGGCGGGAGGCTAGATACGCAGTATTTT.

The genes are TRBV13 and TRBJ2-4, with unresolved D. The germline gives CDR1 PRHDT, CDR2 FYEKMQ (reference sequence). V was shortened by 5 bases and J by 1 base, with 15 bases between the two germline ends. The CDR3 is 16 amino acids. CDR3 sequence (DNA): TGTGCCAGCAGCCAACCCGGTGGAATGGCCAAAAACATTCAGTACTTC. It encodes CASSQPGGMAKNIQYF.

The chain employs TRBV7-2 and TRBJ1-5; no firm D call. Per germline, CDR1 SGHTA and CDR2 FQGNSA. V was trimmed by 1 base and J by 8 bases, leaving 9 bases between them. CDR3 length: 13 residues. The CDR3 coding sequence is TGTGCCAGCAGCTTAGGGGTCCTCAAGCCCCAGCATTTT. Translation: CASSLGVLKPQHF.

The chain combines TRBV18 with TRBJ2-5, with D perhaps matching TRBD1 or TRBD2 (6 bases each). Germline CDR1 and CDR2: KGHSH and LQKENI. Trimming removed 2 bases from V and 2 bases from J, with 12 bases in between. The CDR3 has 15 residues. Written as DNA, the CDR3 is TGTGCCAGCTCACCAAATTCGGGGGCACAAGAGACCCAGTACTTC. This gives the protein CASSPNSGAQETQYF.

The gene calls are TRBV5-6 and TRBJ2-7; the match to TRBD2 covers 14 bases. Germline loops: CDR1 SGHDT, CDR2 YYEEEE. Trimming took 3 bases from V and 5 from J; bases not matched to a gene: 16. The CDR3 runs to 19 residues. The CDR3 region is CASSSLGLAGGVRGHEQYF. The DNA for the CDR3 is TGTGCCAGCAGCTCACTCGGACTAGCGGGAGGTGTGCGGGGCCACGAGCAGTACTTC.

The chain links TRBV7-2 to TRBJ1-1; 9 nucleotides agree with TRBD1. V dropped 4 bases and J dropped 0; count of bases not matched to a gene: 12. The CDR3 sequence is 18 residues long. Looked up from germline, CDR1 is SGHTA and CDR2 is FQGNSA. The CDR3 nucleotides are TGTGCCAGCAGCTACCCGGACAGGGGACTCCTCCTGAACACTGAAGCTTTCTTT. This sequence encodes CASSYPDRGLLLNTEAFF.

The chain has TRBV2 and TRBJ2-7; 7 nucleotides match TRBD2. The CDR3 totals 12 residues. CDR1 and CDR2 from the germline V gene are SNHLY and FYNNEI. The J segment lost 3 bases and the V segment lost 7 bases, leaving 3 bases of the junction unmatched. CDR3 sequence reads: CASKAGNYEQYF. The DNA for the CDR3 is TGTGCCAGCAAAGCGGGGAACTACGAGCAGTACTTC.

CDR3 region: CASSADRGTQYF. The CDR3, as DNA: TGTGCCAGCAGCGCGGATCGAGGGACCCAGTACTTC. The rearrangement links TRBV5-4 to TRBJ2-5; no firm D call. Trimming took 4 bases from V and 7 from J, leaving 11 bases between them. Germline values: CDR1 SGHNT, CDR2 YYREEE (reference sequence). The CDR3 spans 12 residues.

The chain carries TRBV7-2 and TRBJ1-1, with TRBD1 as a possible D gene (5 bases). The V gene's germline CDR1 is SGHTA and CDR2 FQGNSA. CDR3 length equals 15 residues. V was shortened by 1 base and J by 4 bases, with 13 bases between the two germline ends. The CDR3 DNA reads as TGTGCCAGCAGCTTAGGTGGGGGTTTGAGCACTGAAGCTTTCTTT. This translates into CASSLGGGLSTEAFF.

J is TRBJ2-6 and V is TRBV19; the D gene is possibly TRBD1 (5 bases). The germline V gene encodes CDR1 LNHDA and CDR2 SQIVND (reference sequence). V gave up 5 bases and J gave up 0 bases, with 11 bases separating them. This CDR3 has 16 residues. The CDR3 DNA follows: TGTGCCAGTAGTGGCGACAGAAGCTCTGGGGCCAACGTCCTGACTTTC. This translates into CASSGDRSSGANVLTF.

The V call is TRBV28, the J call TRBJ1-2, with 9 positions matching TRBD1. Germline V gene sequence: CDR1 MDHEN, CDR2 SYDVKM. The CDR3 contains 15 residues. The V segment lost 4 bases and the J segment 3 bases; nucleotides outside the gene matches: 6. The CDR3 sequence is CASSSWTGEDYGYTF. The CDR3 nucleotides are TGTGCCAGCAGTTCATGGACAGGGGAAGACTATGGCTACACCTTC.

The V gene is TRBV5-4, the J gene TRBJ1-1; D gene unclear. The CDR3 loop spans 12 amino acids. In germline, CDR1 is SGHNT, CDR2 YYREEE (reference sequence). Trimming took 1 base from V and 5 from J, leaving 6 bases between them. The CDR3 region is CASSLYGTEAFF. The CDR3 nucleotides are TGTGCCAGCAGCTTGTACGGGACTGAAGCTTTCTTT.

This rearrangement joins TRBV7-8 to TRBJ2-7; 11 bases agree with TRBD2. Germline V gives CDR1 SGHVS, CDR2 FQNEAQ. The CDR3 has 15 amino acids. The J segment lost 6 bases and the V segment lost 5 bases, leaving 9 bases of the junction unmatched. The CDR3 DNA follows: TGTGCCAGCAGCGCTTCTAGCGGGAGGTGGGCCGAGCAGTACTTC. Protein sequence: CASSASSGRWAEQYF.

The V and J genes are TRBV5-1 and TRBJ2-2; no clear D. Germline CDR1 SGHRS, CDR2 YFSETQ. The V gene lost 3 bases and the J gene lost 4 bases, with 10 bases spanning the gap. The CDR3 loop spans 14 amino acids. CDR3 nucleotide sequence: TGCGCCAGCAGCTACGACGGTTCCACCGGGGAGCTGTTTTTT. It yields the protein CASSYDGSTGELFF.

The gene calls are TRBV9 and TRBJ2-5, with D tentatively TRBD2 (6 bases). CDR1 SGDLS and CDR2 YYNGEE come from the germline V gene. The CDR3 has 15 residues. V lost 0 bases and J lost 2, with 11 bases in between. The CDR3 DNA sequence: TGTGCCAGCAGCGTAGAACCCGGGGGACAAGAGACCCAGTACTTC. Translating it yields CASSVEPGGQETQYF.